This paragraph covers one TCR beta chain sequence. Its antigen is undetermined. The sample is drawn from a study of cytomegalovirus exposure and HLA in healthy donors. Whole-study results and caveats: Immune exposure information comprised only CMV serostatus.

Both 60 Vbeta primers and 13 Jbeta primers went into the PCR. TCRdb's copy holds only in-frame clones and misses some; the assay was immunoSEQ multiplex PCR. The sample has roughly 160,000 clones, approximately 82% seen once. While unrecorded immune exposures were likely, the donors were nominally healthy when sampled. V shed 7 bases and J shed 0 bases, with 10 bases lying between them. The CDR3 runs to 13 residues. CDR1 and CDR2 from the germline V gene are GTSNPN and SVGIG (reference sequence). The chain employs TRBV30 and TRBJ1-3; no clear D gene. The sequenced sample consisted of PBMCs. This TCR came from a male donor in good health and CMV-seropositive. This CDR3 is CASSLSSGNTIYF. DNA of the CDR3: TGTGCCTCGTCCCTAAGCTCTGGAAACACCATATATTTT.